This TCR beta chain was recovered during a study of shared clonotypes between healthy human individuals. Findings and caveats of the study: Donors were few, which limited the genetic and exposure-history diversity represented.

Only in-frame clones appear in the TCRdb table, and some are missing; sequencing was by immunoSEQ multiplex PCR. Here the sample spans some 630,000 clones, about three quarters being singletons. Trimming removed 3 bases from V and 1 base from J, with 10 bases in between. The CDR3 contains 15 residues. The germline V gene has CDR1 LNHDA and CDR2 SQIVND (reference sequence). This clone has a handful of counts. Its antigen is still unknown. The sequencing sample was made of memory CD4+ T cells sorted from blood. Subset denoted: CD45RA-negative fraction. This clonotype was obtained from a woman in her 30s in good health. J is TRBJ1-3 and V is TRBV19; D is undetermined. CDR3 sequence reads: CASSISVASGNTIYF. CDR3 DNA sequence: TGTGCCAGTAGTATTTCAGTCGCGTCTGGAAACACCATATATTTT. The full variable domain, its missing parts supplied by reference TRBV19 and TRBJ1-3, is DGGITQSPKYLFRKEGQNVTLSCEQNLNHDAMYWYRQDPGQGLRLIYYSQIVNDFQKGDIAEGYSVSREKKESFPLTVTSAQKNPTAFYLCASSISVASGNTIYFGEGSWLTVV.